The entry that follows covers one T cell receptor (beta chain) sequence. The data were obtained in a study of blood T cell repertoires in COVID-19. As for the study in general: The cDNA or gDNA used as material had been derived from T cells, B-cell-depleted T cells, or PBMCs.

In the authors' workflow: Reference gene primer amplification in the assay estimated nucleated cell counts. The protocol was immunoSEQ multiplex PCR, while the TCRdb copy is restricted to in-frame clones and leaves out a portion. The D gene and trimming were derived from the DNA, and the V and J assignments and clone size from that table. The table records roughly 97,000 clones, over 75% of them present only once. Losses at the gene ends were 6 bases for V and 6 bases for J; bases not matched to a gene: 15. The CDR3 is 16 residues long. The V gene's germline CDR1 is SGHAT and CDR2 FQDESV (reference sequence).

The material sequenced was peripheral blood. The clonotype comes from a human donor in a cohort sampled during active COVID-19. The V gene is TRBV11-1, the J gene TRBJ2-3, with 7 bases that match TRBD2. The DNA for the CDR3 is TGTGCCAGCAGTCCCAGACTAGCTGCGCTTTCGGATACGCAGTATTTT. As protein: CASSPRLAALSDTQYF.